This T cell receptor (beta chain) was recorded in a study of memory CD4+ T cells and cytomegalovirus serostatus. As for the study in general: This sample comes from healthy Belgian adults, several CMV seropositive, 24 seronegative. Study-wide findings and caveats: Median bootstrapped AUC for CMV status was about 0.94 originally, 0.85 to 0.92 US-trained.

Trimming removed 0 bases from V and 8 bases from J, with 4 bases in between. The CDR3 has 11 residues. In this sample, this clone turned up a few times. What it binds is not known. Clones were read by immunoSEQ multiplex PCR, and TCRdb kept only the in-frame ones, dropping some. The data contain under 80,000 clones, 80% to 85% of them singletons. The sort gate was single viable CD3+CD4+CD8-CD45RO+ cells for memory CD4+ T cells. This TCR derives from an adult in good health and CMV-seronegative. The chain is built from TRBV23-1 and TRBJ1-2; D remains ambiguous. Being an ORF, TRBV23-1 has a function that is uncertain. Sequenced sample: memory CD4+ T cells from blood. Written as DNA, the CDR3 is TGCGCCAGCAGTCAATCACGAGGCTACACCTTC. Translating gives CASSQSRGYTF.